These 27 T cell receptor beta chains were all obtained from the same sample, sequenced in a study of blood T cell repertoires in COVID-19. Only in-frame clones appear in the TCRdb table, and some are missing; sequencing was by immunoSEQ multiplex PCR. The sample records under 350,000 clones, 86% being singletons. Sample: peripheral blood. These receptors originate from a man between 18 and 29 years old with active or convalescent COVID-19.

The rearrangement uses TRBV20-1 and TRBJ1-4, with D perhaps matching TRBD1 (6 bases). CDR3 length: 11 amino acids. V lost 6 bases, J lost 8 bases, and 10 bases lay in between. Germline CDR1 reads DFQATT; CDR2 reads SNEGSKA (reference sequence). In DNA form, the CDR3 reads TGCAGTGCGGACGGGACAGAAAAACTGTTTTTT. Amino acids: CSADGTEKLFF.

V usage is TRBV2 and J usage is TRBJ1-5, with a tentative D call TRBD1 (5 bases). The CDR3 is made up of 13 amino acids. The V end was cut by 4 bases, the J end by 7 bases, with 11 bases between. Germline lookup yields CDR1 SNHLY and CDR2 FYNNEI. CDR3 region: CASSVREGQPQHF. CDR3 bases: TGTGCCAGCAGTGTCAGGGAGGGGCAGCCCCAGCATTTT.

CDR3 coding DNA: TGTGCCAGCAGTCTCGGGGACAGGGCGATTGAAGCTTTCTTT. This encodes CASSLGDRAIEAFF. This chain connects TRBV28 to TRBJ1-1; 9 nucleotides line up with TRBD1. Trimming removed 5 bases from V and 7 bases from J; junction bases left unmatched: 8. The CDR3 runs 14 residues. CDR1 is MDHEN, CDR2 SYDVKM, per germline. Based on the CDR3 plus reference TRBV28 and TRBJ1-1, the full variable domain is DVKVTQSSRYLVKRTGEKVFLECVQDMDHENMFWYRQDPGLGLRLIYFSYDVKMKEKGDIPEGYSVSREKKERFSLILESASTNQTSMYLCASSLGDRAIEAFFGQGTRLTVV.

The chain's CDR3 is CASSPDSANTGELFF. For the CDR3, the DNA is TGTGCCAGCTCGCCGGACAGCGCGAACACCGGGGAGCTGTTTTTT. This chain connects TRBV18 to TRBJ2-2, with D possibly TRBD1 on 6 matching bases. Germline V lookup: CDR1 KGHSH, CDR2 LQKENI. The length of the CDR3 is 15 residues. V was clipped by 6 bases and J by 0 bases, with 11 bases between them.

The V and J genes are TRBV11-1 and TRBJ2-3, with D perhaps TRBD2 (5 bases). V was clipped by 4 bases and J by 0 bases, with 11 bases between them. Germline V gene lookup returns CDR1 SGHAT and CDR2 FQDESV (reference sequence). The CDR3 spans 15 residues. CDR3: CASSSRALSTDTQYF. CDR3 coding DNA: TGTGCCAGCAGCTCGAGGGCTCTCAGCACAGATACGCAGTATTTT.

V is TRBV2 and J is TRBJ1-2; 10 bases map to TRBD1. The germline V gene has CDR1 SNHLY and CDR2 FYNNEI. V gave up 6 bases and J gave up 2 bases; unmatched junction bases: 3. This CDR3 region has 14 residues. CDR3 nucleotide sequence: TGTGCCAGCAGATCGGGACAGGGGAACTATGGCTACACCTTC. This codes for CASRSGQGNYGYTF.

This clone has a single count. The chain couples TRBV2 to TRBJ1-4, with TRBD1 identical over 8 bases. This CDR3 contains 12 residues. The germline gives CDR1 SNHLY, CDR2 FYNNEI. V lost 11 bases and J lost 7; bases outside the gene matches: 6. The DNA of the CDR3 is TGTGCCGGACAGGGCAATGGTGAAAAACTGTTTTTT. This codes for CAGQGNGEKLFF.

This clone was counted a single time. This chain connects TRBV7-8 to TRBJ2-7, with 10 nucleotides matching TRBD1. CDR1 and CDR2 (germline): SGHVS, FQNEAQ. The V and J ends lost 6 bases and 3 bases, in that order; junction bases with no gene match: 14. CDR3 length: 17 amino acids. This chain's CDR3 is CASRDSKDGTGDYEQYF. The DNA of the CDR3 is TGTGCCAGCAGAGATAGTAAGGACGGGACAGGGGACTACGAGCAGTACTTC.

This rearrangement joins TRBV12-3 or TRBV12-4 to TRBJ1-2; 9 positions agree with TRBD1. The CDR3 extends over 13 amino acids. The V gene end was trimmed by 6 bases and the J gene end by 4 bases; junction bases not matched to a gene: 3. The CDR3 spells CASREQGAYGYTF. In DNA, the CDR3 is TGTGCCAGCAGAGAACAGGGGGCCTATGGCTACACCTTC.

The chain joins TRBV7-9 to TRBJ2-3; 8 nucleotides match TRBD2. The CDR3 has 15 residues. Looked up from germline, CDR1 is SEHNR and CDR2 is FQNEAQ (reference sequence). Trimming at V came to 5 bases and at J to 6 bases, leaving 10 bases not matched to a gene. The CDR3 loop is CASSRKRGPADTQYF. Here the CDR3 DNA reads TGTGCCAGCAGCCGAAAGCGGGGGCCCGCGGATACGCAGTATTTT.

V gene TRBV5-4 combines with J gene TRBJ2-1, with 9 bases fitting TRBD2. J lost 0 bases, V lost 4 bases, and 2 bases had no gene match. The CDR3 runs to 15 residues. Germline V gene sequence: CDR1 SGHNT, CDR2 YYREEE (reference sequence). The CDR3 nucleotides read TGTGCCAGCAGCGCGCGGGGGGGCTCCTACAATGAGCAGTTCTTC. Encoded protein: CASSARGGSYNEQFF. Full variable domain (outside the CDR3, taken from reference TRBV5-4 and TRBJ2-1): ETGVTQSPTHLIKTRGQQVTLRCSSQSGHNTVSWYQQALGQGPQFIFQYYREEENGRGNFPPRFSGLQFPNYSSELNVNALELDDSALYLCASSARGGSYNEQFFGPGTRLTVL.

The V gene is TRBV21-1, the J gene TRBJ2-7; the table's D call, TRBD1, was not checked against the DNA. TRBV21-1 is labeled a pseudogene. This CDR3 is 16 amino acids long. This chain's CDR3 is CASSREGWGHQWEQYF. The CDR3 DNA follows: TGTGCCAGCAGCAGAGAGGGTTGGGGACACCAGTGGGAGCAGTACTTC.

This clone has a handful of counts. V and J are TRBV28 and TRBJ2-7; 8 positions agree with TRBD1. V was clipped by 7 bases and J by 5 bases; unmatched bases: 13. The CDR3 contains 15 residues. Germline loops: CDR1 MDHEN, CDR2 SYDVKM. The CDR3 DNA sequence: TGTGCCAGCACTAACCCAGGACAGGGACGACACGAGCAGTACTTC. Its protein is CASTNPGQGRHEQYF.

The chain has TRBV28 and TRBJ2-5, with TRBD2 as a possible D gene (7 bases). Germline loops: CDR1 MDHEN, CDR2 SYDVKM. V was pared by 6 bases and J by 3 bases, with 20 bases between. CDR3 size: 16 residues. This chain's CDR3 is CASRTQGREREETQYF. In DNA form, the CDR3 reads TGTGCCAGCAGGACCCAGGGGAGGGAAAGAGAAGAGACCCAGTACTTC.

This clone was observed a single time. This chain connects TRBV7-2 to TRBJ1-2; TRBD1 aligns across 9 bases. Per germline, CDR1 SGHTA and CDR2 FQGNSA. The CDR3 loop spans 14 amino acids. J gave up 6 bases and V 5 bases, and 7 bases lay outside the gene matches. CDR3 loop: CASSLTGGADGYTF. CDR3 nucleotide sequence: TGTGCCAGCAGCCTAACAGGGGGCGCAGATGGCTACACCTTC.

CDR3 sequence (DNA): TGTGCCACCAGCAAAGATATCGGGGGGAAAGAGACCCAGTACTTC. It specifies CATSKDIGGKETQYF. The genes are TRBV15 and TRBJ2-5; 7 nucleotides agree with TRBD2. Germline values: CDR1 LNHNV, CDR2 YYDKDF (reference sequence). The CDR3 is made up of 15 amino acids. Unmatched junction bases numbered 8, after V lost 4 bases and J lost 3 bases.

The CDR3 protein is CASRPGQGNTGELFF. For the CDR3, the DNA is TGTGCCAGCAGACCCGGGCAGGGCAACACCGGGGAGCTGTTTTTT. The chain combines TRBV6-5 with TRBJ2-2, with a tentative D call TRBD1 (5 bases). This CDR3 is 15 amino acids long. Trimming stripped 6 bases from V and 2 bases from J, with 13 bases between. From germline, CDR1 is MNHEY and CDR2 SVGAGI.

The chain links TRBV11-1 to TRBJ2-1, with TRBD1 identical over 7 bases. This CDR3 has 15 amino acids. Trimming at V came to 5 bases and at J to 5 bases, leaving 9 bases not matched to a gene. The germline CDR1 and CDR2 sequences are SGHAT and FQDESV (reference sequence). Here the CDR3 reads CASSKDRVWNNEQFF. CDR3 sequence (DNA): TGTGCCAGCAGCAAAGACAGGGTATGGAACAATGAGCAGTTCTTC.

This clone is a singleton in its sample. In DNA, the CDR3 is TGTGCCAGCAGTGACACAGGGCCCGAAAAACTGTTTTTT. Translating it yields CASSDTGPEKLFF. The J gene is TRBJ1-4, the V gene TRBV2, with D perhaps TRBD1 (6 bases). Germline V lookup: CDR1 SNHLY, CDR2 FYNNEI. V lost 3 bases and J lost 8, with 10 bases in between. CDR3 size: 13 residues.

The chain recombines TRBV7-9 with TRBJ2-4, with D possibly being TRBD2 (6 bases). The germline V gene encodes CDR1 SEHNR and CDR2 FQNEAQ (reference sequence). V was cut by 4 bases and J by 9 bases, with 19 bases left in between. The CDR3 covers 15 residues. CDR3 in DNA: TGTGCCAGCAGCTCAGGCCACGTCAAGGAGGGCATTCAGTACTTC. The encoded protein is CASSSGHVKEGIQYF.

This chain uses TRBV5-4 with TRBJ2-3; D ambiguous. Looked up from germline, CDR1 is SGHNT and CDR2 is YYREEE (reference sequence). Trimming pared 4 bases from V and 0 bases from J, leaving 21 bases between. This CDR3 has 18 residues. The CDR3 loop reads CASSPPGLRDFSTDTQYF. The CDR3 nucleotides are TGTGCCAGCAGCCCCCCCGGTTTGCGAGACTTTAGCACAGATACGCAGTATTTT.

The rearrangement links TRBV19 to TRBJ1-1; D is uncertain. The germline V and J ends were trimmed by 5 bases and 3 bases, with 10 bases remaining between them. This CDR3 contains 13 residues. Per germline, CDR1 LNHDA and CDR2 SQIVND (reference sequence). The CDR3 protein is CASSVGGDTEAFF. For the CDR3, the DNA is TGTGCCAGTAGTGTGGGAGGTGACACTGAAGCTTTCTTT. Full variable domain (rest looked up from reference TRBV19 and TRBJ1-1): DGGITQSPKYLFRKEGQNVTLSCEQNLNHDAMYWYRQDPGQGLRLIYYSQIVNDFQKGDIAEGYSVSREKKESFPLTVTSAQKNPTAFYLCASSVGGDTEAFFGQGTRLTVV.

The chain recombines TRBV24-1 with TRBJ2-5, with TRBD2 as a possible D gene (5 bases). V shed 2 bases and J shed 4 bases, with 7 bases lying between them. This CDR3 comprises 13 residues. Germline CDR1 KGHDR, CDR2 SFDVKD. The CDR3 bases are TGTGCCACCAGTGATTCGGGGAGAGAGACCCAGTACTTC. It codes for CATSDSGRETQYF.

The J gene is TRBJ1-2, the V gene TRBV10-3, with 8 bases aligning to TRBD1. CDR1 ENHRY and CDR2 SYGVKD come from the germline V gene. The CDR3 extends over 12 amino acids. V was clipped by 8 bases and J by 8 bases; unmatched bases: 7. CDR3 DNA sequence: TGTGCCATCCACAGCCCAGGGGGCGGCTACACCTTC. Translation gives CAIHSPGGGYTF.

The genes are TRBV10-2 and TRBJ1-2; D may be TRBD1 (5 bases). The V end was cut by 6 bases, the J end by 6 bases, with 20 bases between. This CDR3 has 15 residues. Germline CDR1 WSHSY, CDR2 SAAADI. The CDR3 DNA reads as TGCGCCAGCAGCCCAGGGAATATCCTCGGCGATGGCTACACCTTC. Encoded protein: CASSPGNILGDGYTF.

This sequence joins TRBV4-3 and TRBJ2-3; 8 bases are shared with TRBD2. V lost 2 bases to trimming and J lost 2 bases; unmatched junction nucleotides: 6. Germline V gene sequence: CDR1 LGHNA, CDR2 YSLEER. The CDR3 totals 16 residues. CDR3 sequence: CASSQLSGIPTDTQYF. The DNA for the CDR3 is TGCGCCAGCAGCCAACTTAGCGGGATCCCCACAGATACGCAGTATTTT.

This CDR3 is CASSRSGMNTGELFF. The CDR3 bases are TGTGCCAGCTCACGGTCGGGGATGAACACCGGGGAGCTGTTTTTT. This chain connects TRBV18 to TRBJ2-2; D is possibly TRBD2 (5 bases). V lost 4 bases to trimming and J lost 1 base, with 10 bases between them. The germline gives CDR1 KGHSH, CDR2 LQKENI. The CDR3 extends over 15 amino acids.